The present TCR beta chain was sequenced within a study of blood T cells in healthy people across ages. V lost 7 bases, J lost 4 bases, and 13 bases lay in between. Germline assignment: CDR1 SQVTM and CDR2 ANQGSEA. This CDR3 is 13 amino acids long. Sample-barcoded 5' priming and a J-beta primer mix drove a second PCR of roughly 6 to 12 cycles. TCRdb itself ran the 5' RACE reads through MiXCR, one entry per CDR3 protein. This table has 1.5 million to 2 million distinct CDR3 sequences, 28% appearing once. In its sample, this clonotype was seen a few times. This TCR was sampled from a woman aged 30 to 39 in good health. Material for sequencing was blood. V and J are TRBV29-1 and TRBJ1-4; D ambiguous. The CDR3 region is CSARIGLNEKLFF. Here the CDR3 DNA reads TGCAGCGCCAGGATCGGACTTAATGAAAAACTGTTTTTT.